One T cell receptor (beta chain) is described in this entry. This sample was included in a study of T cells in localized non-small cell lung cancer. Some clones are missing from TCRdb's copy, which holds only in-frame ones; the method was immunoSEQ multiplex PCR. The sample carries 1,500 to 2,000 clones, 15% to 20% recorded once. The material sequenced was normal lung tissue next to the tumor, taken before any cancer treatment. The source is a woman aged 40 to 75 with stage I lung adenocarcinoma.

The CDR3 loop is CASSEGFATNEKLFF. The CDR3 region has the DNA TGTGCCAGCAGTGAAGGGTTTGCAACTAATGAAAAACTGTTTTTT. The chain couples TRBV6-1 to TRBJ1-4; D unclear. V was pared by 1 base and J by 0 bases, with 6 bases between. Germline V lookup: CDR1 MNHNS, CDR2 SASEGT. This CDR3 spans 15 amino acids.